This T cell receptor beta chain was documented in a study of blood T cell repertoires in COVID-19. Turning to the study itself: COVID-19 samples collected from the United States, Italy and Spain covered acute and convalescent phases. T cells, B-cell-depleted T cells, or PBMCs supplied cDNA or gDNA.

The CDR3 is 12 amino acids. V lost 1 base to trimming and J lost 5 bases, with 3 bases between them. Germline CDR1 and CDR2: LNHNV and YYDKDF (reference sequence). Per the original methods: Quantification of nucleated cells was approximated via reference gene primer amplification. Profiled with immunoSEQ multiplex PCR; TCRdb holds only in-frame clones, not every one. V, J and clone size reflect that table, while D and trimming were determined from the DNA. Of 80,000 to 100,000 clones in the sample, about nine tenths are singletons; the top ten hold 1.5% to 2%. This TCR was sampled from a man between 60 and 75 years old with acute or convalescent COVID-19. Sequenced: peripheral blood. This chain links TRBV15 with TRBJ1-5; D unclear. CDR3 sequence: CATSRVDQPQHF. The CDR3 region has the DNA TGTGCCACCAGCAGAGTAGATCAGCCCCAGCATTTT. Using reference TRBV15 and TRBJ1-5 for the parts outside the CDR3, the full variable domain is DAMVIQNPRYQVTQFGKPVTLSCSQTLNHNVMYWYQQKSSQAPKLLFHYYDKDFNNEADTPDNFQSRRPNTSFCFLDIRSPGLGDTAMYLCATSRVDQPQHFGDGTRLSIL.